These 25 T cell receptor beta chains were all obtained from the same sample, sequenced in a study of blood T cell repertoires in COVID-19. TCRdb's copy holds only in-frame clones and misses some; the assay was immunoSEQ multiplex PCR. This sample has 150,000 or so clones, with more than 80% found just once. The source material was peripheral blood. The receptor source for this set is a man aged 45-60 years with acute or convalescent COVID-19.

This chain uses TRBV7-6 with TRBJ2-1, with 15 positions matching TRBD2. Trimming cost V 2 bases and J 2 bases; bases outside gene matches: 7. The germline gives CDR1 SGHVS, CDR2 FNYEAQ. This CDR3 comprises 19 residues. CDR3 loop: CASSLTGLAGGLAYNEQFF. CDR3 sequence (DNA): TGTGCCAGCAGCTTAACTGGACTAGCGGGAGGGCTAGCCTACAATGAGCAGTTCTTC. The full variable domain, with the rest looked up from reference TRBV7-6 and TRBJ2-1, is GAGVSQSPRYKVTKRGQDVALRCDPISGHVSLYWYRQALGQGPEFLTYFNYEAQQDKSGLPNDRFSAERPEGSISTLTIQRTEQRDSAMYRCASSLTGLAGGLAYNEQFFGPGTRLTVL.

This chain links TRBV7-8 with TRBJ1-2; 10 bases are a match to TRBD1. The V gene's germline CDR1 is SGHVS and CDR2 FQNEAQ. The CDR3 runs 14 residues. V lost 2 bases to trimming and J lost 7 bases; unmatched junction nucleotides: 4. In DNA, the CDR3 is TGTGCCAGCAGCTTATTGGGACAGGGGTTTGGCTACACCTTC. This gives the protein CASSLLGQGFGYTF.

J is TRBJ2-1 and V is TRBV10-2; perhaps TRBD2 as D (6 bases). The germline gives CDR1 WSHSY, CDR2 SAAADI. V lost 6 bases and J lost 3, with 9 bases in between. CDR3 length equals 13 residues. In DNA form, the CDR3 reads TGCGCCAGCAGATTCGGGGGCTACAATGAGCAGTTCTTC. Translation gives CASRFGGYNEQFF.

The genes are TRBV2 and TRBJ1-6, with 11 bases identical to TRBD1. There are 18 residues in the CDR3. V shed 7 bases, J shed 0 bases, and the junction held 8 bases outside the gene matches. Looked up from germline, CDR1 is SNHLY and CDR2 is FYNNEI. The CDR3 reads CASIIGQGASSYNSPLHF. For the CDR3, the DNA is TGTGCCAGCATCATCGGACAGGGGGCTAGCTCCTATAATTCACCCCTCCACTTT.

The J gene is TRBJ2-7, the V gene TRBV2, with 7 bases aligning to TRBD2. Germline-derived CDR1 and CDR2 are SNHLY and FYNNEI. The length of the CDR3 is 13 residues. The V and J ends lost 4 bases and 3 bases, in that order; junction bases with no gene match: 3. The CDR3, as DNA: TGTGCCAGCAGTGTGGCTAGCGGCTACGAGCAGTACTTC. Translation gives CASSVASGYEQYF.

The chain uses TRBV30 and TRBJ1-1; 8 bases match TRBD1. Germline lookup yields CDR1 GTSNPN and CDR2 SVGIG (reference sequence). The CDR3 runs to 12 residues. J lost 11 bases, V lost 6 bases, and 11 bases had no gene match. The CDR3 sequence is CACSGQGALAFF. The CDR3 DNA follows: TGTGCCTGCTCCGGACAGGGCGCGCTGGCTTTCTTT.

The CDR3 loop reads CASSPTGGTNTGELFF. For the CDR3, the DNA is TGTGCCAGCAGCCCCACAGGGGGCACTAACACCGGGGAGCTGTTTTTT. This chain uses TRBV3-1 (or the pseudogene TRBV3-2) with TRBJ2-2; 9 nucleotides line up with TRBD1. The CDR3 is 16 amino acids. Germline V CDR1 and CDR2: LGHDT, YNNKEL (reference sequence). Unmatched junction bases numbered 5, after V lost 4 bases and J lost 2 bases.

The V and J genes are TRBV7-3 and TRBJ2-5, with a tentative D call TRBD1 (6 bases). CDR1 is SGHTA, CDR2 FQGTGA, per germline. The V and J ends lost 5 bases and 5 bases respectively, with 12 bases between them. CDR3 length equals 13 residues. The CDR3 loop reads CASSHNREETQYF. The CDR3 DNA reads TGTGCCAGCAGCCACAACAGGGAGGAGACCCAGTACTTC.

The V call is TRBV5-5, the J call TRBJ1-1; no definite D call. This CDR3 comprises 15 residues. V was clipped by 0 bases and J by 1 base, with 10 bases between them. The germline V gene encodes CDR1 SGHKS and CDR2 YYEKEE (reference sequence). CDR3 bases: TGTGCCAGCAGCTTGGTCATATCGGGGAACACTGAAGCTTTCTTT. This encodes CASSLVISGNTEAFF.

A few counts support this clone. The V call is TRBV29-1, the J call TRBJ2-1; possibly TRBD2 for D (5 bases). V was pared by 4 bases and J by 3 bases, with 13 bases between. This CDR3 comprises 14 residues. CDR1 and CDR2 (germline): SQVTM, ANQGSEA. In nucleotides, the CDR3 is TGCAGCGTTGTATCCCAGCGGAACTACAATGAGCAGTTCTTC. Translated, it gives CSVVSQRNYNEQFF.

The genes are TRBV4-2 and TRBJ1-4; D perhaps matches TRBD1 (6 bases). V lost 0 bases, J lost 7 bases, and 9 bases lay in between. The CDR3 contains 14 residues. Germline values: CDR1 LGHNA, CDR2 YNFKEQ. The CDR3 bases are TGTGCCAGCAGCCAAGACAGGGGTGCTGAAAAACTGTTTTTT. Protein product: CASSQDRGAEKLFF.

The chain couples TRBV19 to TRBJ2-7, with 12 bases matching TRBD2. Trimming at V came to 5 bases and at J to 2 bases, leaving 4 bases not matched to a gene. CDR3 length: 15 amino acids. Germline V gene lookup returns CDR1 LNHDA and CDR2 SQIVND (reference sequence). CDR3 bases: TGTGCCAGTAGTGAGGGACTAGCGGGCCCCTACGAGCAGTACTTC. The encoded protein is CASSEGLAGPYEQYF.

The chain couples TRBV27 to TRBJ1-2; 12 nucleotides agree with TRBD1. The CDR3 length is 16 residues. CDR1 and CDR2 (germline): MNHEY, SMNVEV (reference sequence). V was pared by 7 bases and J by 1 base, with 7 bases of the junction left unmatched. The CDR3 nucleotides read TGTGCCAGCACCGGGACAGGGGGCCGCGGTAACTATGGCTACACCTTC. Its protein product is CASTGTGGRGNYGYTF.

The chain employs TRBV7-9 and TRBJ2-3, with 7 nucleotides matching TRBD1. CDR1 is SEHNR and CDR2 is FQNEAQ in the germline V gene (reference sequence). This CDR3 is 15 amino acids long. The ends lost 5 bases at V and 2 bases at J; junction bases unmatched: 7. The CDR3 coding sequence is TGTGCCAGCAGCCTATCGACAGGGACCACAGATACGCAGTATTTT. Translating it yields CASSLSTGTTDTQYF.

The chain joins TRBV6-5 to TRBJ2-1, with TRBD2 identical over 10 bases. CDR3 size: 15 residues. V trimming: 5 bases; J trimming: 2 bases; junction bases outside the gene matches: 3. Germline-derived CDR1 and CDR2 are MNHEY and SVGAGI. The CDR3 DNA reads TGTGCCAGCAGTCTACTAGCGGGAACCTACAATGAGCAGTTCTTC. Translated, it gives CASSLLAGTYNEQFF.

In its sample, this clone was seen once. The CDR3 loop reads CASSFSGTPNEKLFF. CDR3 bases: TGTGCCAGCAGCTTCTCCGGGACACCAAATGAAAAACTGTTTTTT. The chain links TRBV7-9 to TRBJ1-4; tentative D call: TRBD1 (6 bases). V gave up 3 bases and J gave up 5 bases, with 13 bases separating them. CDR1 and CDR2 from the germline V gene are SEHNR and FQNEAQ (reference sequence). CDR3 size: 15 residues. Supplemented by reference TRBV7-9 and TRBJ1-4, the full variable domain reads DTGVSQNPRHKITKRGQNVTFRCDPISEHNRLYWYRQTLGQGPEFLTYFQNEAQLEKSRLLSDRFSAERPKGSFSTLEIQRTEQGDSAMYLCASSFSGTPNEKLFFGSGTQLSVL.

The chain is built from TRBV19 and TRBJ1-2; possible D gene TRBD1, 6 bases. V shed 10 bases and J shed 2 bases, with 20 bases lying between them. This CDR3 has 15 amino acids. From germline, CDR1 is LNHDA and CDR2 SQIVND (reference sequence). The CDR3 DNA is TGTGCCACCACCCCGGGCCCAACAGGGAACTATGGCTACACCTTC. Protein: CATTPGPTGNYGYTF.

CDR3 bases: TGTGCCAGCAGTTACTCCTGGAACACTGAAGCTTTCTTT. Translation: CASSYSWNTEAFF. V is TRBV6-2 or TRBV6-3 and J is TRBJ1-1; D call uncertain. Trimming left V 0 bases short and J 1 base short, with 3 bases between. CDR1 and CDR2 from the germline V gene are MNHEY and SVGEGT. The CDR3 covers 13 residues.

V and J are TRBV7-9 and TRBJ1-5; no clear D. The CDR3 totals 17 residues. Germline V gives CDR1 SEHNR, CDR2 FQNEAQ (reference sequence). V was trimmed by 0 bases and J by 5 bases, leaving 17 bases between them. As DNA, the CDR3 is TGTGCCAGCAGCTTAGCGTCCGGCTCCGAGGGTGATCAGCCCCAGCATTTT. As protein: CASSLASGSEGDQPQHF.

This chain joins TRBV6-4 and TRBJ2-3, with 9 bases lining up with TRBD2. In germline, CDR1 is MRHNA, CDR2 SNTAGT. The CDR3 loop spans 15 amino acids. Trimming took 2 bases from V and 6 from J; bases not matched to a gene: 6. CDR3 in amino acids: CASSDVLAGPDTQYF. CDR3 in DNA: TGTGCCAGCAGTGACGTACTAGCGGGCCCCGATACGCAGTATTTT.

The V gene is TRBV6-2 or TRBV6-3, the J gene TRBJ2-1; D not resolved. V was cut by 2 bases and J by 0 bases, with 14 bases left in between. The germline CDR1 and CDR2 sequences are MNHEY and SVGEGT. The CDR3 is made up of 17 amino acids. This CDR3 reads CASSYHIGGSSYNEQFF. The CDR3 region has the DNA TGTGCCAGCAGTTACCATATCGGCGGAAGCTCCTACAATGAGCAGTTCTTC.

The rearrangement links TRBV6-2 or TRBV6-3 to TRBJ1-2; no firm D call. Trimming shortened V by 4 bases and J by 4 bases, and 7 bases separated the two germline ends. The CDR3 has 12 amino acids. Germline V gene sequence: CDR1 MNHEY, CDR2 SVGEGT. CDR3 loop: CASSSSGYGYTF. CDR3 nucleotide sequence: TGTGCCAGCAGTTCTAGCGGCTATGGCTACACCTTC.

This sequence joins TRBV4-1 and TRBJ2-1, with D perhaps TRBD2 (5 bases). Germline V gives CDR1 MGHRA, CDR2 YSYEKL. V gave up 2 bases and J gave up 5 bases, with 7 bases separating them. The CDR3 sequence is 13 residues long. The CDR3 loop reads CASSQPGNNEQFF. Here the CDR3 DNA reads TGCGCCAGCAGCCAACCGGGGAACAATGAGCAGTTCTTC.

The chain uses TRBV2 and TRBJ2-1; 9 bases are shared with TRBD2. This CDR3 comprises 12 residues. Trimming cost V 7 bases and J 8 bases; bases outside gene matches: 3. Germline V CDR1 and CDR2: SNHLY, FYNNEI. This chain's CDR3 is CASIGGGDEQFF. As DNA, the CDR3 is TGTGCCAGCATCGGCGGGGGGGATGAGCAGTTCTTC.

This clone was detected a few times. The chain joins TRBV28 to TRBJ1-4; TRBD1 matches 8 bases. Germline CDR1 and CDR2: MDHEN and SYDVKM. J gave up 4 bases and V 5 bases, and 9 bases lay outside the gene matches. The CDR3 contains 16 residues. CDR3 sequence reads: CASSTIGQGGNEKLFF. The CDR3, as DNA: TGTGCCAGCAGTACAATCGGACAGGGAGGTAATGAAAAACTGTTTTTT.